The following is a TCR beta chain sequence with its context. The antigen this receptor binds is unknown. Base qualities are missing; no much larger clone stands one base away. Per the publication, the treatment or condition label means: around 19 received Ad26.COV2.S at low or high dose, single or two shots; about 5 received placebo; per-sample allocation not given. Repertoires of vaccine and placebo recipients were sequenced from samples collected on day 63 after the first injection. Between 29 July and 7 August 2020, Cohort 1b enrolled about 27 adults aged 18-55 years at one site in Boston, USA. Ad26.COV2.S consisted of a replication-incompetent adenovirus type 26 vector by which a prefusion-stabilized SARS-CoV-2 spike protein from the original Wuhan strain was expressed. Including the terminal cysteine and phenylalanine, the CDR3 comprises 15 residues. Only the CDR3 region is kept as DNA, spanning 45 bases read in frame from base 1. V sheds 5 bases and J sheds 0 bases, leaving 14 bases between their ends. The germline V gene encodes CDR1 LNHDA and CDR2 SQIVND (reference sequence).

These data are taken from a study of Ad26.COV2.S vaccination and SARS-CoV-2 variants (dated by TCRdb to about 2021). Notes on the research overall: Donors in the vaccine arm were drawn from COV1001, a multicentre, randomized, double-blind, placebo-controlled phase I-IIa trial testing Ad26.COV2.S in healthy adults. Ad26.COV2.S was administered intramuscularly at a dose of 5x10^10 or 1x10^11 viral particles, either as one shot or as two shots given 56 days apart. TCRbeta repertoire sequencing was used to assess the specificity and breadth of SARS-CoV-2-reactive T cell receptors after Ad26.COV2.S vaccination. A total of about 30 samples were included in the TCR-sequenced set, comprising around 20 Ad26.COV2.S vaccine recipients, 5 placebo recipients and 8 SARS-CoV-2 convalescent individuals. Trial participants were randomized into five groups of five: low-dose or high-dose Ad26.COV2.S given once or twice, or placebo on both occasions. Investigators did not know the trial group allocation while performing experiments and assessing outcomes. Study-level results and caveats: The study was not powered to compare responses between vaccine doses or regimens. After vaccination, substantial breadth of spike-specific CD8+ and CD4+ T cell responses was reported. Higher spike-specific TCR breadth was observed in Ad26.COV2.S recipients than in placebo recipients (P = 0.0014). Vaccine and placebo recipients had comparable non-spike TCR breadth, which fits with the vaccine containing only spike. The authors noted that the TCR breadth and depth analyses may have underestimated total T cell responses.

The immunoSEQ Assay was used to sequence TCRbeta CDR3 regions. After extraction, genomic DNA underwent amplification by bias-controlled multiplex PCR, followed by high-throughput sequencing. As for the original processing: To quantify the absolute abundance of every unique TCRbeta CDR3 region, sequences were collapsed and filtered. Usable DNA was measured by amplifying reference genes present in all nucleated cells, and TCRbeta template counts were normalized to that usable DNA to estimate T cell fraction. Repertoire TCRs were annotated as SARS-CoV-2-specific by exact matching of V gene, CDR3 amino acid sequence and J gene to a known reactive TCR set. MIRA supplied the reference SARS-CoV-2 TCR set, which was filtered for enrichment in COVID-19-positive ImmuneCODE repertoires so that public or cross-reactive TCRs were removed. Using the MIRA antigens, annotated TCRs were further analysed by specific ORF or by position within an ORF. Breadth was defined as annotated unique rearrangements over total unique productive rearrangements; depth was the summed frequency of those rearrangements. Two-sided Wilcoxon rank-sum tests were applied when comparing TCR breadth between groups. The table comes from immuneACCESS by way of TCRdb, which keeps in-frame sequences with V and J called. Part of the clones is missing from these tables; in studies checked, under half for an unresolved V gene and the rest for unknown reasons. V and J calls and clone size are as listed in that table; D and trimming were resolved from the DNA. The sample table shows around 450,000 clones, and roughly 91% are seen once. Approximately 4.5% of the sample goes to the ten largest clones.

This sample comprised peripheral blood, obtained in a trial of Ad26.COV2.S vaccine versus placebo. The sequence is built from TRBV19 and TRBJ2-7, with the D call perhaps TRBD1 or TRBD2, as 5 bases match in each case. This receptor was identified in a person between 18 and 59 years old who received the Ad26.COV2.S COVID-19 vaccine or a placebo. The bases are TGTGCCAGTAGTTTTTCGAGGGGTAGCTCCTACGAGCAGTACTTC. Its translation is CASSFSRGSSYEQYF.